A single sample gave rise to the 20 T cell receptor beta chains below, sequenced in a study of blood T cell repertoires in COVID-19. The data were produced by immunoSEQ multiplex PCR, yet TCRdb's version contains in-frame clones alone and is incomplete. The sample comprises tens of thousands of clones, more than 75% of which are singletons, and under 1.2% rests with the top ten. Sequenced: peripheral blood. The receptors were sampled from a human donor in a cohort sampled during active COVID-19.

This chain connects TRBV3-1 (or the pseudogene TRBV3-2) to TRBJ2-1; 8 bases agree with TRBD2. Germline V gene lookup returns CDR1 LGHDT and CDR2 YNNKEL (reference sequence). The CDR3 is 16 amino acids. V lost 0 bases, J lost 7 bases, and 8 bases stayed unmatched. CDR3 in DNA: TGTGCCAGCAGCCAAGATACCAGCGGGAGTCGGAATGAGCAGTTCTTC. This sequence encodes CASSQDTSGSRNEQFF.

The rearrangement links TRBV5-1 to TRBJ2-1, with D hard to call. This CDR3 has 16 amino acids. CDR1 and CDR2 (germline): SGHRS, YFSETQ. V was shortened by 6 bases and J by 0 bases, with 16 bases between the two germline ends. The CDR3 DNA reads TGCGCCAGCAAAGACCAGCGCCTCAGCTCCTACAATGAGCAGTTCTTC. This encodes CASKDQRLSSYNEQFF.

V and J are TRBV5-4 and TRBJ2-3; D might be TRBD1 (7 bases). The CDR3 runs 14 residues. Trimming cost V 4 bases and J 7 bases, with 16 bases left between them. Germline loops: CDR1 SGHNT, CDR2 YYREEE (reference sequence). CDR3 nucleotides: TGTGCCAGCAGCGTGACAGGGACTGTGAATACGCAGTATTTT. This codes for CASSVTGTVNTQYF.

This sequence joins TRBV5-1 and TRBJ2-2; perhaps TRBD1 as D (6 bases). V dropped 4 bases and J dropped 7 bases, with 17 bases sitting between them. CDR3 length: 15 amino acids. The germline CDR1 and CDR2 sequences are SGHRS and YFSETQ. CDR3 nucleotides: TGCGCCAGCAGCCCGGGTTCTGGGGGCAGCGGGGAGCTGTTTTTT. Protein product: CASSPGSGGSGELFF.

The chain uses TRBV7-9 and TRBJ1-1; D is possibly TRBD1 (6 bases). The germline V and J ends were trimmed by 6 bases and 7 bases, with 9 bases remaining between them. This CDR3 is built from 11 residues. Looked up from germline, CDR1 is SEHNR and CDR2 is FQNEAQ (reference sequence). CDR3 region: CASRLQGEAFF. CDR3 nucleotide sequence: TGTGCCAGCAGGTTACAGGGTGAAGCTTTCTTT.

The chain combines TRBV30 with TRBJ2-4; D remains unclear. V gave up 5 bases and J gave up 0 bases, with 8 bases separating them. The CDR3 loop spans 13 amino acids. Germline V gene lookup returns CDR1 GTSNPN and CDR2 SVGIG (reference sequence). The chain's CDR3 is CAWSPLAKNIQYF. The CDR3 nucleotides read TGTGCCTGGTCTCCCCTAGCCAAAAACATTCAGTACTTC.

The chain couples TRBV28 to TRBJ1-1; the D gene is possibly TRBD1 (5 bases). V was shortened by 5 bases and J by 4 bases, with 14 bases between the two germline ends. The CDR3 extends over 14 amino acids. CDR1 is MDHEN, CDR2 SYDVKM, per germline. The CDR3 reads CASSGAPFGTEAFF. As DNA, the CDR3 is TGTGCCAGCAGTGGGGCCCCCTTCGGCACTGAAGCTTTCTTT.

This chain joins TRBV7-2 and TRBJ1-4; TRBD1 matches 8 bases. Germline assignment: CDR1 SGHTA and CDR2 FQGNSA. CDR3 length: 13 amino acids. J was trimmed by 8 bases and V by 5 bases; bases with no gene match: 4. This chain's CDR3 is CASSVRQGEKLFF. The DNA for the CDR3 is TGTGCCAGCAGCGTAAGACAGGGGGAAAAACTGTTTTTT.

About this clone itself: Other DNA variants within this sample encode the same CDR3. The V gene is TRBV5-1, the J gene TRBJ1-2; 11 nucleotides align to TRBD1. The germline V gene has CDR1 SGHRS and CDR2 YFSETQ. The CDR3 runs to 14 residues. The trim removed 0 bases at V and 7 bases at J, leaving 2 bases unmatched. This CDR3 is CASSLAGQGGGYTF. For the CDR3, the DNA is TGCGCCAGCAGCTTGGCGGGACAGGGGGGTGGCTACACCTTC.

A single count supports this clone. V is TRBV28 and J is TRBJ1-4; D is unresolved. V lost 6 bases, J lost 6 bases, and 14 bases lay in between. CDR1 and CDR2 from the germline V gene are MDHEN and SYDVKM. The CDR3 has 14 residues. In nucleotides, the CDR3 is TGTGCCAGCAGCCTTATCCAGGTGGATGAAAAACTGTTTTTT. It encodes CASSLIQVDEKLFF.

The chain carries TRBV5-1 and TRBJ1-3; 8 bases map to TRBD1. This CDR3 is 16 amino acids long. The trim removed 5 bases at V and 3 bases at J, leaving 10 bases unmatched. Germline V lookup: CDR1 SGHRS, CDR2 YFSETQ. The CDR3 loop is CASSYGQGQGGNTIYF. The DNA for the CDR3 is TGCGCCAGCAGTTACGGACAGGGACAAGGTGGAAACACCATATATTTT.

V is TRBV28 and J is TRBJ2-7, with D possibly being TRBD1 (6 bases). Trimming removed 2 bases at V and 2 bases at J, with 13 bases between. CDR1 and CDR2 from the germline V gene are MDHEN and SYDVKM. CDR3 size: 15 residues. In nucleotides, the CDR3 is TGTGCCAGCAGTTTAGACAGGAGGTCCCCCTACGAGCAGTACTTC. Its protein product is CASSLDRRSPYEQYF.

This clone was seen only a few times. V gene TRBV4-1 combines with J gene TRBJ2-7, with 8 positions matching TRBD1. The germline V gene has CDR1 MGHRA and CDR2 YSYEKL. Trimming took 4 bases from V and 3 from J; bases not matched to a gene: 14. The CDR3 totals 17 residues. Written as DNA, the CDR3 is TGCGCCAGCAGCCCCCCCAGCGCAGGGGGCCTACTCTACGAGCAGTACTTC. Translating gives CASSPPSAGGLLYEQYF.

The V call is TRBV3-1 (or the pseudogene TRBV3-2), the J call TRBJ2-1, with 10 bases lining up with TRBD2. V lost 0 bases to trimming and J lost 8 bases; unmatched junction nucleotides: 7. The germline gives CDR1 LGHDT, CDR2 YNNKEL (reference sequence). The CDR3 has 16 amino acids. The CDR3 protein is CASSQDSGLAVYEQFF. Written as DNA, the CDR3 is TGTGCCAGCAGCCAAGATAGCGGACTAGCGGTGTATGAGCAGTTCTTC.

This clone was found a few times. The chain's CDR3 is CASSYSREAYEQYF. CDR3 in DNA: TGTGCCAGCAGTTACTCGAGGGAGGCCTACGAGCAGTACTTC. The rearrangement uses TRBV6-5 and TRBJ2-7; possibly TRBD2 for D (6 bases). Per the germline V gene, CDR1 is MNHEY and CDR2 is SVGAGI. The V end lost 0 bases, the J end lost 2 bases, and 8 bases lay between the germline ends. The CDR3 is 14 amino acids.

In this sample, this clone turned up once. The genes are TRBV7-9 and TRBJ1-1; 7 nucleotides agree with TRBD1. V was clipped by 3 bases and J by 5 bases; unmatched bases: 9. The CDR3 loop spans 15 amino acids. Germline lookup yields CDR1 SEHNR and CDR2 FQNEAQ (reference sequence). In nucleotides, the CDR3 is TGTGCCAGCAGCTTGTCTGGGACAGTACAAACTGAAGCTTTCTTT. This codes for CASSLSGTVQTEAFF.

The genes are TRBV2 and TRBJ2-1; 7 bases map to TRBD2. This CDR3 is built from 18 residues. The ends lost 5 bases at V and 6 bases at J; junction bases unmatched: 19. Germline CDR1 SNHLY, CDR2 FYNNEI. CDR3 in amino acids: CASSSFIPGRPTLNEQFF. DNA of the CDR3: TGTGCCAGCAGTTCCTTTATACCCGGGAGGCCCACACTCAATGAGCAGTTCTTC. The variable domain in full, with the rest retrieved from reference TRBV2 and TRBJ2-1, is EPEVTQTPSHQVTQMGQEVILRCVPISNHLYFYWYRQILGQKVEFLVSFYNNEISEKSEIFDDQFSVERPDGSNFTLKIRSTKLEDSAMYFCASSSFIPGRPTLNEQFFGPGTRLTVL.

This clone was detected only once. V and J are TRBV6-5 and TRBJ2-5, with 9 nucleotides matching TRBD2. V gave up 9 bases and J gave up 2 bases; unmatched junction bases: 7. Germline assignment: CDR1 MNHEY and CDR2 SVGAGI. CDR3 length equals 14 residues. CDR3 loop: CASKRTSVQETQYF. The CDR3 DNA is TGTGCCAGTAAGAGGACTAGCGTTCAAGAGACCCAGTACTTC.

The chain carries TRBV7-9 and TRBJ1-1, with 7 nucleotides matching TRBD1. Germline V gene lookup returns CDR1 SEHNR and CDR2 FQNEAQ (reference sequence). V shed 1 base, J shed 5 bases, and the junction held 4 bases outside the gene matches. This CDR3 has 14 residues. The DNA for the CDR3 is TGTGCCAGCAGCTTAGGACCAGGGGGGACTGAAGCTTTCTTT. Protein product: CASSLGPGGTEAFF.

The chain is built from TRBV7-2 and TRBJ2-7; the match to TRBD2 covers 10 bases. The CDR3 extends over 16 amino acids. With V trimmed by 3 bases and J by 0 bases, 5 bases remained unmatched. Per the germline V gene, CDR1 is SGHTA and CDR2 is FQGNSA. The DNA for the CDR3 is TGTGCCAGCAGCTTTGGACTAGCGGAAGACTCCTACGAGCAGTACTTC. The encoded protein is CASSFGLAEDSYEQYF.